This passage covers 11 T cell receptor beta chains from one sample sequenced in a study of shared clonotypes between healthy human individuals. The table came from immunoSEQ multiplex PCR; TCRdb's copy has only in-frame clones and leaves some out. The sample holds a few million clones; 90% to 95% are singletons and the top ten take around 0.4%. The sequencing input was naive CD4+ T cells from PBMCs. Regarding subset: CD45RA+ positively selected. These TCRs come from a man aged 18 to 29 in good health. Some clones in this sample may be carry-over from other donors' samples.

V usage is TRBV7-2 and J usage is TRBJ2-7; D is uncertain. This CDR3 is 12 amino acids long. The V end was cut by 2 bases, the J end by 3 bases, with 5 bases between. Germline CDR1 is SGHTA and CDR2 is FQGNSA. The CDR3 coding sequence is TGTGCCAGCAGCTTAATCGACTACGAGCAGTACTTC. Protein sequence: CASSLIDYEQYF. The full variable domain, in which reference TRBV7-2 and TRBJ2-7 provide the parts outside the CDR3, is GAGVSQSPSNKVTEKGKDVELRCDPISGHTALYWYRQSLGQGLEFLIYFQGNSAPDKSGLPSDRFSAERTGGSVSTLTIQRTQQEDSAVYLCASSLIDYEQYFGPGTRLTVT.

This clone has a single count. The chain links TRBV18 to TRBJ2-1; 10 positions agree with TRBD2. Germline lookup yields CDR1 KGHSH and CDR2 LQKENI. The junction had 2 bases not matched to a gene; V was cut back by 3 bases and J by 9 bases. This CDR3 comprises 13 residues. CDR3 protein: CASSPRLAGEQFF. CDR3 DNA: TGTGCCAGCTCACCCCGACTAGCGGGTGAGCAGTTCTTC.

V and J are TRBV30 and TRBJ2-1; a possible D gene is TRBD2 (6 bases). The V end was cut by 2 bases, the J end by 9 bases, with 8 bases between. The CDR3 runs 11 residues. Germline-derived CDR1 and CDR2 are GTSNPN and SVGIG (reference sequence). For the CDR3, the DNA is TGTGCCTGGAGTTTAGCGGCTGAGCAGTTCTTC. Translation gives CAWSLAAEQFF.

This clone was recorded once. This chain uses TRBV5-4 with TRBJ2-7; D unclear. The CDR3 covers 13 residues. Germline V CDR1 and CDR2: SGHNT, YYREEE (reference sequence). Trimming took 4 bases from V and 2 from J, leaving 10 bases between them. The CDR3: CASSPSVAYEQYF. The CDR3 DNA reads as TGTGCCAGCAGCCCAAGTGTTGCCTACGAGCAGTACTTC.

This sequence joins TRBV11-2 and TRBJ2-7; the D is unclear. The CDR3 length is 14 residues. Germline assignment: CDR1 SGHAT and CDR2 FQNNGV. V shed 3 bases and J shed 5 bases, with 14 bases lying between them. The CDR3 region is CASSFALKGDEQYF. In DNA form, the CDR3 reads TGTGCCAGCAGCTTTGCCTTAAAGGGCGACGAGCAGTACTTC.

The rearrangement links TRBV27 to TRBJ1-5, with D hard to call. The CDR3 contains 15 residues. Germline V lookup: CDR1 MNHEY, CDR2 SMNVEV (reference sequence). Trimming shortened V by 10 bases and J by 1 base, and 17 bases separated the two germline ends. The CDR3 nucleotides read TGTGCCACCCAGTTTACGGGTCCCAGCAATCAGCCCCAGCATTTT. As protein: CATQFTGPSNQPQHF.

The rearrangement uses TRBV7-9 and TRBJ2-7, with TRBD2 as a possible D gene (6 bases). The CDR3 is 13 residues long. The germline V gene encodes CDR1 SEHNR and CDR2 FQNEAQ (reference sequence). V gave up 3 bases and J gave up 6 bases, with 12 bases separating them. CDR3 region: CASSFPGTPEQYF. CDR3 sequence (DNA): TGTGCCAGCAGCTTTCCCGGGACTCCCGAGCAGTACTTC.

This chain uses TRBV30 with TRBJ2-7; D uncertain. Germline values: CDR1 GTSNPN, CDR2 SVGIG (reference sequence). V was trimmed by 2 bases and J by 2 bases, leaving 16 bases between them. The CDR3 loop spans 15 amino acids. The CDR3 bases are TGTGCCTGGAGTTATTCGGGTTATCCCACCTACGAGCAGTACTTC. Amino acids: CAWSYSGYPTYEQYF.

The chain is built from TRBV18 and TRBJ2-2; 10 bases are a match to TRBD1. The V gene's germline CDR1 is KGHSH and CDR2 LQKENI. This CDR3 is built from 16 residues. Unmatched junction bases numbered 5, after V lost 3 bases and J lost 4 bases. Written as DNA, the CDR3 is TGTGCCAGCTCACCCGACAGGGGGCAAGTCACCGGGGAGCTGTTTTTT. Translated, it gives CASSPDRGQVTGELFF.

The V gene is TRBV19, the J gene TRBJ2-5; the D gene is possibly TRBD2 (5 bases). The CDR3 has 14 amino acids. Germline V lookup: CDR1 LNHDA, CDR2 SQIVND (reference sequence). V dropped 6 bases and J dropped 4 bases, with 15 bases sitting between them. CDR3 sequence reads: CASREGGLGETQYF. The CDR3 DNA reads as TGTGCCAGTAGAGAGGGCGGGTTAGGAGAGACCCAGTACTTC.

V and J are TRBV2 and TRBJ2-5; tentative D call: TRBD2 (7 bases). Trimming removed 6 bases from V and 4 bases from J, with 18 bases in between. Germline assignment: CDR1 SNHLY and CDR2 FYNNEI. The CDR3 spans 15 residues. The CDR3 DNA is TGTGCCAGCAGAGAGGGGGGGGCGCATGGAGAGACCCAGTACTTC. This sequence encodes CASREGGAHGETQYF.